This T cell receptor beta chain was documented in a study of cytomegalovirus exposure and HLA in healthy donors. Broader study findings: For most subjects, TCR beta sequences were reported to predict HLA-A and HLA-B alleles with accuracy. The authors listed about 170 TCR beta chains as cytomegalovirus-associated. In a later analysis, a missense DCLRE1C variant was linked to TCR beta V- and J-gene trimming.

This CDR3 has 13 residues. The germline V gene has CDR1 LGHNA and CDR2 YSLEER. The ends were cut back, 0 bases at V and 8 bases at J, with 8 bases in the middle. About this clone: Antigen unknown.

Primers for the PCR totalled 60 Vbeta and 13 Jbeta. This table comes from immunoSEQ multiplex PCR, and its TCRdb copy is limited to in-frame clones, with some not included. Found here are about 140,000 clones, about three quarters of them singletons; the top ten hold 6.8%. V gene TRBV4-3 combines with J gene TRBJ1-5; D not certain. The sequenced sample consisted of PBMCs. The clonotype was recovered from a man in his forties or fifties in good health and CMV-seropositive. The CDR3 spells CASSQDGGKPQHF. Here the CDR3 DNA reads TGCGCCAGCAGCCAAGATGGAGGGAAGCCCCAGCATTTT.